This entry lists 23 T cell receptor beta chains sequenced from one sample in a study of cytomegalovirus exposure and HLA in healthy donors. PCR used 60 Vbeta primers and 13 Jbeta primers. Libraries were prepared by immunoSEQ multiplex PCR; TCRdb keeps only in-frame clonotypes and omits some of them. This sample's clone table lists some 130,000 clones. Sample: PBMCs. The source is a woman aged 55-70 years in good health and CMV-seronegative.

The V gene is TRBV6-5, the J gene TRBJ2-3; D might be TRBD2 (6 bases). The germline gives CDR1 MNHEY, CDR2 SVGAGI. V was trimmed by 6 bases and J by 2 bases, leaving 12 bases between them. The CDR3 covers 14 residues. CDR3 loop: CASSPRRDTDTQYF. The CDR3 region has the DNA TGTGCCAGCAGCCCAAGGAGGGACACAGATACGCAGTATTTT.

The rearrangement joins TRBV12-5 to TRBJ1-4; 9 bases match TRBD1. CDR3 length: 14 amino acids. The trim removed 7 bases at V and 10 bases at J, leaving 10 bases unmatched. Germline V gene lookup returns CDR1 LGHNT and CDR2 FRNRAP. CDR3 loop: CASAAGQGLRKLFF. The CDR3 bases are TGTGCTAGTGCCGCAGGACAGGGGCTCCGAAAACTGTTTTTT. Using reference TRBV12-5 and TRBJ1-4 for the parts outside the CDR3, the full variable domain is DARVTQTPRHKVTEMGQEVTMRCQPILGHNTVFWYRQTMMQGLELLAYFRNRAPLDDSGMPKDRFSAEMPDATLATLKIQPSEPRDSAVYFCASAAGQGLRKLFFGSGTQLSVL.

The J gene is TRBJ1-1, the V gene TRBV27, with D unresolved. The length of the CDR3 is 15 residues. V was clipped by 3 bases and J by 0 bases, with 11 bases between them. Germline V lookup: CDR1 MNHEY, CDR2 SMNVEV (reference sequence). The CDR3 loop reads CASSLGSLMNTEAFF. Here the CDR3 DNA reads TGTGCCAGCAGTTTGGGCAGCCTAATGAACACTGAAGCTTTCTTT.

This chain uses TRBV9 with TRBJ2-1; 8 bases fit TRBD2. Germline V CDR1 and CDR2: SGDLS, YYNGEE. CDR3 length: 15 amino acids. Trimming at V came to 0 bases and at J to 6 bases, leaving 5 bases not matched to a gene. The DNA for the CDR3 is TGTGCCAGCAGCGTAGGGCGGGGGGCGGTCAATGAGCAGTTCTTC. Residues: CASSVGRGAVNEQFF.

V gene TRBV14 combines with J gene TRBJ1-5; 10 nucleotides align to TRBD1. The germline CDR1 and CDR2 sequences are SGHDN and FVKESK. Trimming at V came to 6 bases and at J to 2 bases, leaving 1 base not matched to a gene. This CDR3 comprises 14 residues. CDR3 amino acids: CASSGTGGNQPQHF. CDR3 DNA sequence: TGTGCCAGCAGTGGGACAGGGGGCAATCAGCCCCAGCATTTT.

V is TRBV28 and J is TRBJ2-3, with a tentative D call TRBD1 (6 bases). Trimming took 6 bases from V and 5 from J, leaving 12 bases between them. The germline V gene encodes CDR1 MDHEN and CDR2 SYDVKM. The CDR3 sequence is 13 residues long. The CDR3 nucleotides are TGTGCCAGCAGGTCAGGGGCGGGAGATACGCAGTATTTT. Protein: CASRSGAGDTQYF.

This sequence joins TRBV6-1 and TRBJ2-7; 10 nucleotides agree with TRBD1. Germline CDR1 MNHNS, CDR2 SASEGT. The CDR3 has 15 residues. V was pared by 6 bases and J by 2 bases, with 7 bases of the junction left unmatched. The CDR3 protein is CASRPGTGATYEQYF. CDR3 coding DNA: TGTGCCAGCAGGCCGGGGACAGGGGCCACCTACGAGCAGTACTTC.

The rearrangement uses TRBV7-3 and TRBJ2-3, with 11 bases identical to TRBD1. This CDR3 is 22 amino acids long. Germline V gives CDR1 SGHTA, CDR2 FQGTGA. J lost 9 bases, V lost 5 bases, and 31 bases had no gene match. DNA for the CDR3: TGTGCCAGCAGCCCAACCACCCTCGGACAGGGGGCGCGGGCCGTACTATCTTCAACGCAGTATTTT. Its translation is CASSPTTLGQGARAVLSSTQYF.

V usage is TRBV2 and J usage is TRBJ2-3; 12 nucleotides match TRBD2. Losses at the gene ends were 7 bases for V and 6 bases for J; bases not matched to a gene: 8. Germline V CDR1 and CDR2: SNHLY, FYNNEI. The CDR3 extends over 15 amino acids. The DNA of the CDR3 is TGTGCCAGCAAAGGACTAGCGGGGCCATTGGATACGCAGTATTTT. Translation gives CASKGLAGPLDTQYF.

The gene calls are TRBV13 and TRBJ1-3; D perhaps matches TRBD1 (5 bases). Per the germline V gene, CDR1 is PRHDT and CDR2 is FYEKMQ (reference sequence). CDR3 length equals 15 residues. V was clipped by 2 bases and J by 7 bases, with 15 bases between them. The CDR3 here is CASSLKVAGGNTIYF. CDR3 sequence (DNA): TGTGCCAGCAGCTTAAAGGTCGCGGGGGGGAACACCATATATTTT.

The J gene is TRBJ1-6, the V gene TRBV13, with 7 bases that match TRBD1. The J segment lost 11 bases and the V segment lost 0 bases, leaving 4 bases of the junction unmatched. The germline CDR1 and CDR2 sequences are PRHDT and FYEKMQ (reference sequence). The CDR3 is made up of 14 amino acids. The CDR3 here is CASSLGQGGAPLHF. The DNA for the CDR3 is TGTGCCAGCAGCTTAGGCCAGGGGGGAGCACCCCTCCACTTT.

The chain combines TRBV10-1 with TRBJ1-1; no clear D. V dropped 0 bases and J dropped 13 bases, with 15 bases sitting between them. Germline assignment: CDR1 WNHNN and CDR2 SYGVQD (reference sequence). This CDR3 region has 13 residues. The CDR3 DNA sequence: TGCGCCAGCAGTGAGTCAATGTTGGGTACAGTTTTCTTT. Protein: CASSESMLGTVFF.

The chain recombines TRBV19 with TRBJ2-7, with 9 bases fitting TRBD1. This CDR3 has 16 amino acids. Germline values: CDR1 LNHDA, CDR2 SQIVND (reference sequence). V lost 3 bases to trimming and J lost 3 bases; unmatched junction nucleotides: 9. The CDR3 DNA reads as TGTGCCAGTAGTATTCCACCGGGACAGGGAAACTACGAGCAGTACTTC. Its protein product is CASSIPPGQGNYEQYF.

J is TRBJ1-6 and V is TRBV25-1; the match to TRBD1 covers 8 bases. The CDR3 extends over 14 amino acids. Trimming removed 2 bases from V and 9 bases from J; junction bases left unmatched: 3. Looked up from germline, CDR1 is MGHDK and CDR2 is SYGVNS. Written as DNA, the CDR3 is TGTGCCAGCAGTGAACCCACAGGGGGTTCACCCCTCCACTTT. Residues: CASSEPTGGSPLHF.

Points on this clone: The junction shows a germline mismatch at one end, possibly a read error. The V gene is TRBV27, the J gene TRBJ2-1; D possibly corresponds to TRBD2 (8 bases). The V gene's germline CDR1 is MNHEY and CDR2 SMNVEV (reference sequence). The length of the CDR3 is 20 residues. CDR3 in amino acids: CASSPQIGGWSGRTYSEQFF. The CDR3 DNA is TGTGCCAGCAGCCCTCAAATAGGGGGCTGGAGCGGGAGAACCTACAGTGAGCAGTTCTTC.

The rearrangement links TRBV5-5 to TRBJ1-2; D unclear. V was shortened by 4 bases and J by 5 bases, with 18 bases between the two germline ends. The CDR3 is 15 amino acids. Germline values: CDR1 SGHKS, CDR2 YYEKEE (reference sequence). CDR3 in DNA: TGTGCCAGCAGCGGCCGCGTGGCGGAGCGGTATGGCTACACCTTC. It codes for CASSGRVAERYGYTF.

The rearrangement joins TRBV5-1 to TRBJ2-7; D uncertain. V lost 1 base and J 6 bases, leaving 14 bases between the germline ends. Germline CDR1 is SGHRS and CDR2 is YFSETQ. The CDR3 consists of 14 residues. CDR3 DNA sequence: TGCGCCAGCAGCTTGCTACAGACGCCCGGCGAGCAGTACTTC. Translating gives CASSLLQTPGEQYF.

CDR3 amino acids: CAWSALSYEQFF. The CDR3 region has the DNA TGTGCCTGGAGTGCACTGAGCTATGAGCAGTTCTTC. J is TRBJ2-1 and V is TRBV30; no firm D call. Per the germline V gene, CDR1 is GTSNPN and CDR2 is SVGIG (reference sequence). The CDR3 is 12 amino acids. V dropped 1 base and J dropped 8 bases, with 9 bases sitting between them.

This chain links TRBV2 with TRBJ1-1; 8 nucleotides align to TRBD1. CDR1 and CDR2 (germline): SNHLY, FYNNEI. This CDR3 has 14 amino acids. V lost 6 bases to trimming and J lost 1 base; unmatched junction nucleotides: 4. The CDR3, as DNA: TGTGCCAGCAGGTACAGGGGGGAGAACACTGAAGCTTTCTTT. Encoded protein: CASRYRGENTEAFF.

The chain has TRBV19 and TRBJ2-7, with 10 bases lining up with TRBD2. The germline CDR1 and CDR2 sequences are LNHDA and SQIVND (reference sequence). With 7 bases clipped from V and 1 base from J, the junction kept 1 base outside the gene matches. The CDR3 has 13 residues. CDR3 in DNA: TGTGCCAGTAAGACTAGCGGGTCCTACGAGCAGTACTTC. This encodes CASKTSGSYEQYF. Drawing the rest from reference TRBV19 and TRBJ2-7, the complete variable domain is DGGITQSPKYLFRKEGQNVTLSCEQNLNHDAMYWYRQDPGQGLRLIYYSQIVNDFQKGDIAEGYSVSREKKESFPLTVTSAQKNPTAFYLCASKTSGSYEQYFGPGTRLTVT.

This rearrangement joins TRBV2 to TRBJ1-1; possibly TRBD1 for D (6 bases). From germline, CDR1 is SNHLY and CDR2 FYNNEI. The V and J ends lost 6 bases and 3 bases respectively, with 14 bases between them. CDR3 size: 14 residues. The CDR3 is CASRLGADYTEAFF. CDR3 DNA sequence: TGTGCCAGCAGGCTGGGGGCCGATTACACTGAAGCTTTCTTT.

The chain links TRBV6-6 to TRBJ1-1; D is unresolved. The CDR3 runs to 15 residues. The germline V and J ends were trimmed by 5 bases and 5 bases, with 18 bases remaining between them. The germline gives CDR1 MNHNY, CDR2 SVGAGI (reference sequence). The CDR3 nucleotides are TGTGCCAGCAGTCCCAAATTGACTGTGCGGACTGAAGCTTTCTTT. It translates to CASSPKLTVRTEAFF.

The chain links TRBV6-1 to TRBJ2-1; 8 nucleotides align to TRBD1. In germline, CDR1 is MNHNS, CDR2 SASEGT. Unmatched junction bases numbered 5, after V lost 5 bases and J lost 2 bases. The CDR3 runs 15 residues. CDR3 sequence reads: CASSIQGVTYNEQFF. The CDR3 DNA reads TGTGCCAGCAGTATACAGGGGGTCACCTACAATGAGCAGTTCTTC.